This T cell receptor (beta chain) emerged from a study of cytomegalovirus exposure and HLA in healthy donors. Primers: 60 Vbeta forward and 13 Jbeta reverse. The repertoire was sequenced with immunoSEQ multiplex PCR; TCRdb's copy has only in-frame clones and lacks some. In the table there are about 83,000 clones, 70% to 75% of which are singletons. This clone was recorded a few times. The CDR3 has 14 residues. V shed 2 bases, J shed 6 bases, and the junction held 3 bases outside the gene matches. Germline assignment: CDR1 MNHEY and CDR2 SVGAGI. The source is a man between 60 and 75 years old in good health and CMV-seronegative. V and J are TRBV6-5 and TRBJ1-4; 7 bases align to TRBD1. The sequenced sample was PBMCs. The chain's CDR3 is CASSYRQGHEKLFF. For the CDR3, the DNA is TGTGCCAGCAGTTACCGACAGGGTCATGAAAAACTGTTTTTT.